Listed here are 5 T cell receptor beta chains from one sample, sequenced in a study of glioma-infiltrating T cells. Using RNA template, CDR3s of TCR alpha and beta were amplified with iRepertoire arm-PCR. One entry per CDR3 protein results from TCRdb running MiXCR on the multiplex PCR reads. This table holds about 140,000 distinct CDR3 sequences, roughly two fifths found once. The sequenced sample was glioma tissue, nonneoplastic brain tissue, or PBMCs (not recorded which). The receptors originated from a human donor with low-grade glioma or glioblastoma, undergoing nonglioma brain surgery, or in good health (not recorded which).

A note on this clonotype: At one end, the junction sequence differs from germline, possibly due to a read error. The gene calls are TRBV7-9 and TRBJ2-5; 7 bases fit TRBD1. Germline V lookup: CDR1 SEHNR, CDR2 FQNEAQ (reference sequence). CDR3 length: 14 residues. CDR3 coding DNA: TGTGCCCGCAGCTTAGGTCAGGGGGACCAGACCCAGTACTTC. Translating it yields CARSLGQGDQTQYF.

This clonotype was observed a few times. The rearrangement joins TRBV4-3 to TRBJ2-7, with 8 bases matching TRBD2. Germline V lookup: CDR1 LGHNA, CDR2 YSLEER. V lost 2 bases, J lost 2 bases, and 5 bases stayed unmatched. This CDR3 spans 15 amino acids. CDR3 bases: TGCGCCAGCAGCCAATTAGCGGGGACCACCTACGAGCAGTACTTC. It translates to CASSQLAGTTYEQYF.

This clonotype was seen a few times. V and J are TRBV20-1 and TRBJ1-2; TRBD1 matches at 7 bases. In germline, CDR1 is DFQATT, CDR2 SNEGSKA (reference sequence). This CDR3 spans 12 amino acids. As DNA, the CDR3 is TGCACTCCGGAAGACAGGGCCGGTGGCTACACCTTC. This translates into CTPEDRAGGYTF.

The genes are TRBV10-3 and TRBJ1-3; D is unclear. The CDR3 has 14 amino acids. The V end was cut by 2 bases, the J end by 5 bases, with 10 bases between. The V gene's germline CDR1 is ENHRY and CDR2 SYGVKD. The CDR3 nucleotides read TGTGCCATCAGTGAGGACGGGTTAAGAAACACCATATATTTT. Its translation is CAISEDGLRNTIYF.

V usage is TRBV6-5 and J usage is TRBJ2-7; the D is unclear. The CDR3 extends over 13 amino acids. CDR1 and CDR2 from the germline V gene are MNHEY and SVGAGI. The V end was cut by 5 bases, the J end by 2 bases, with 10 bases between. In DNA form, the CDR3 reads TGTGCCAGCAGTCGCCCGGCGGCCTACGAGCAGTACTTC. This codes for CASSRPAAYEQYF.